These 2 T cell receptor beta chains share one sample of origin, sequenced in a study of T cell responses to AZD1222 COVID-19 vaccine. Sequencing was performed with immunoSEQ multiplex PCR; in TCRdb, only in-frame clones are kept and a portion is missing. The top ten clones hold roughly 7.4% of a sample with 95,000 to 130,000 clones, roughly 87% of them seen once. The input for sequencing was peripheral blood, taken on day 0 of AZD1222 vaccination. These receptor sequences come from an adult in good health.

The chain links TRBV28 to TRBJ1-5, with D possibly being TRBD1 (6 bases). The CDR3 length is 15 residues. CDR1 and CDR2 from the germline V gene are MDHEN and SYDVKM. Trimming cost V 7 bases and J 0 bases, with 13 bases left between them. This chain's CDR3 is CASNSDRNSNQPQHF. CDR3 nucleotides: TGTGCCAGCAACTCGGACAGAAATAGCAATCAGCCCCAGCATTTT.

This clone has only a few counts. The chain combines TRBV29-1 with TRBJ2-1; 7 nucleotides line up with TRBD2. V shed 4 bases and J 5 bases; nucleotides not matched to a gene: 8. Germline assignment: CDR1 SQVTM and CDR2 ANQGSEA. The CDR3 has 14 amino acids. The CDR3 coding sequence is TGCAGCGTTGTCTCAGCGGGGCTGGACAATGAGCAGTTCTTC. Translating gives CSVVSAGLDNEQFF.